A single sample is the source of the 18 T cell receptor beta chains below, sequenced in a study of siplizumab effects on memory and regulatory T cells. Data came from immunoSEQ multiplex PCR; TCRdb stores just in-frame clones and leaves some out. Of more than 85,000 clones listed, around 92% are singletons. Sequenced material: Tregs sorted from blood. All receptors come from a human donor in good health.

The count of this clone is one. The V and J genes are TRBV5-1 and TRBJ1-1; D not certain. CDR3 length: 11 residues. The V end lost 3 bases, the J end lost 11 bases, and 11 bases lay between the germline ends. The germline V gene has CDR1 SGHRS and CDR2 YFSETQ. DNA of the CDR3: TGCGCCAGCAGCTCTACCGGGGTCGCTTTCTTT. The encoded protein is CASSSTGVAFF.

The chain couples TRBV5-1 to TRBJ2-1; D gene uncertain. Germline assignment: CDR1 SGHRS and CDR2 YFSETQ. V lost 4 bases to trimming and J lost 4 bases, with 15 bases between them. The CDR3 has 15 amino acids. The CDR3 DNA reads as TGCGCCAGCAGCCCCAGTGGTGCGGATTACAATGAGCAGTTCTTC. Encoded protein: CASSPSGADYNEQFF.

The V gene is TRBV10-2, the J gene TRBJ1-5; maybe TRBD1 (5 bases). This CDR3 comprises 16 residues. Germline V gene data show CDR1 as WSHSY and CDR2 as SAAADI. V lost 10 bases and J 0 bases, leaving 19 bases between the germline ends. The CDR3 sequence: CATRDWGLNSNQPQHF. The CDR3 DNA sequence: TGCGCCACCCGAGATTGGGGCCTGAATAGCAATCAGCCCCAGCATTTT.

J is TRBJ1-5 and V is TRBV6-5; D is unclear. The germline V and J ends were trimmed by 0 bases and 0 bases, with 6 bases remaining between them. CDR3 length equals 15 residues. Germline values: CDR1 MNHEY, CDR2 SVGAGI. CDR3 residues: CASSYSYTSNQPQHF. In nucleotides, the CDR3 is TGTGCCAGCAGTTACTCGTACACTAGCAATCAGCCCCAGCATTTT.

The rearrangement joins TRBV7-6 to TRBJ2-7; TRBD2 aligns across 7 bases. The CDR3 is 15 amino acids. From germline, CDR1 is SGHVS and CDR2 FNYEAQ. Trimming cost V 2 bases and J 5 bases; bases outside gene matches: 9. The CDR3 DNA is TGTGCCAGCAGCTTATTCGGGGGAGGGCCCCACGAGCAGTACTTC. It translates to CASSLFGGGPHEQYF.

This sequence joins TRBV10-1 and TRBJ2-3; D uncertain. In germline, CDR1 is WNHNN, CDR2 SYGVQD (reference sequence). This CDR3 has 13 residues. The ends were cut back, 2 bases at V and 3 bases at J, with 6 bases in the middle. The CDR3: CASSELKTDTQYF. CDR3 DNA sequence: TGCGCCAGCAGTGAGCTTAAGACAGATACGCAGTATTTT.

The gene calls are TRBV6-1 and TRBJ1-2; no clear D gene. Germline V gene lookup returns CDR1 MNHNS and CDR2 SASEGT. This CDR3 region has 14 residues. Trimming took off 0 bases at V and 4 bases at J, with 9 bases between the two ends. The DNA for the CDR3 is TGTGCCAGCAGTGAAGCGCCGTACGGCTATGGCTACACCTTC. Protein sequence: CASSEAPYGYGYTF.

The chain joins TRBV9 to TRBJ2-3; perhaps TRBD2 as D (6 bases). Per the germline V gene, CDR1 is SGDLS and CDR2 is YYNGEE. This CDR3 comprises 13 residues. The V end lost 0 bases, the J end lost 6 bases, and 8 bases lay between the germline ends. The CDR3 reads CASSVAGRDTQYF. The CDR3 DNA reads TGTGCCAGCAGCGTAGCTGGGAGGGATACGCAGTATTTT.

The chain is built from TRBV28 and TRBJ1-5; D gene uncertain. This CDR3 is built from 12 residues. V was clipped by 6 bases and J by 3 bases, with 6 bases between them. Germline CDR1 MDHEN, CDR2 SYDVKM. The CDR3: CASRQINQPQHF. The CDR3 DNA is TGTGCCAGCAGACAGATCAATCAGCCCCAGCATTTT.

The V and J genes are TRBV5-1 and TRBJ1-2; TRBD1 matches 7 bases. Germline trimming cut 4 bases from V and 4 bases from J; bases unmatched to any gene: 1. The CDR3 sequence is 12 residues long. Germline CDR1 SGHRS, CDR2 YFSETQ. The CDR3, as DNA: TGCGCCAGCAGCGGGGACAGCTATGGCTACACCTTC. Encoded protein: CASSGDSYGYTF.

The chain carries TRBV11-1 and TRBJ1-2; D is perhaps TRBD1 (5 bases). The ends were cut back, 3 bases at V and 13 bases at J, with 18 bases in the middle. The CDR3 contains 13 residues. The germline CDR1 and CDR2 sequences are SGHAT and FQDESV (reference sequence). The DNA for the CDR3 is TGTGCCAGCAGCTTCACGACAGTCCCCCCTTTCACCTTC. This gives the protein CASSFTTVPPFTF.

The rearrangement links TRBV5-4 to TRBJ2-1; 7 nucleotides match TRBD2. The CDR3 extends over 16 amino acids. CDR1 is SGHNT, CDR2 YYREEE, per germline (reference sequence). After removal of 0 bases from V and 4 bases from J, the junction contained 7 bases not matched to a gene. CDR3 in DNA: TGTGCCAGCAGCTTGGACGGCGGGAGCGTTTACAATGAGCAGTTCTTC. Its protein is CASSLDGGSVYNEQFF.

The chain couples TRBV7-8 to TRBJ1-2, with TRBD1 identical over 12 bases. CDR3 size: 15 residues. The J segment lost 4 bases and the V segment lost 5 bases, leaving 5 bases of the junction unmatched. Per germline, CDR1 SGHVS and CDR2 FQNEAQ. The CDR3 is CASSPGTGGSYGYTF. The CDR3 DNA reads TGTGCCAGCAGCCCGGGGACAGGGGGCAGCTATGGCTACACCTTC.

The CDR3 DNA follows: TGTGCCAGCAGCTTGCCCGTACAAGAGACCCAGTACTTC. Translating it yields CASSLPVQETQYF. V and J are TRBV5-6 and TRBJ2-5; D unresolved. V lost 1 base, J lost 2 bases, and 6 bases lay in between. CDR1 is SGHDT, CDR2 YYEEEE, per germline. This CDR3 is 13 amino acids long.

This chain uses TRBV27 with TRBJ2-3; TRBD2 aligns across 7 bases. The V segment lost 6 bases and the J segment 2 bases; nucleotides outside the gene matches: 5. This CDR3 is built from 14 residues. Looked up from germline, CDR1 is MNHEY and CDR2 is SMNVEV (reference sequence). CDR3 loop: CASRKRGSTDTQYF. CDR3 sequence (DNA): TGTGCCAGCAGGAAGCGGGGTTCCACAGATACGCAGTATTTT.

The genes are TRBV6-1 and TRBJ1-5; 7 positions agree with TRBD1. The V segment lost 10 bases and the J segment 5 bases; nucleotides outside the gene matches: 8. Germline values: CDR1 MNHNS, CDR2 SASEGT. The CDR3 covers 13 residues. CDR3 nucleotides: TGTGCCACTAGGGACAGTCTTTATCAGCCCCAGCATTTT. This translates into CATRDSLYQPQHF.

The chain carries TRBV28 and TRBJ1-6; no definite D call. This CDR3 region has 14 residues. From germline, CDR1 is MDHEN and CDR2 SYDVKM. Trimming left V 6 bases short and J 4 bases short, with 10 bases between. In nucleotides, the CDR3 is TGTGCCAGCAGAGAACCGAGATATAATTCACCCCTCCACTTT. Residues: CASREPRYNSPLHF.

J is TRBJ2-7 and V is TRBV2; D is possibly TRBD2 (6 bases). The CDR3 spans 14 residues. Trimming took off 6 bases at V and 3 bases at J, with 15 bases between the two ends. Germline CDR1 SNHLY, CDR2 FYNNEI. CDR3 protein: CASSGDWWDYEQYF. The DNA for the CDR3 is TGTGCCAGCAGCGGGGACTGGTGGGACTACGAGCAGTACTTC.